Sequencing of this T cell receptor beta chain was carried out in a study of blood T cell repertoires in COVID-19. Study-level information: Whether acute or convalescent, the COVID-19 samples came from the United States, Italy and Spain.

Some clones are missing from TCRdb's copy, which holds only in-frame ones; the method was immunoSEQ multiplex PCR. Here the sample spans over 300,000 clones, about 85% being singletons. The V gene's germline CDR1 is SGDLS and CDR2 YYNGEE. Deletions cut 0 bases from V and 2 bases from J, with 15 bases between. The CDR3 length is 16 residues. Material for sequencing was PBMCs or T cells enriched from blood (not recorded which). The chain carries TRBV9 and TRBJ2-7; weak D call: TRBD1 (5 bases). The receptor comes from a woman aged 25-40 years who had recovered from COVID-19. The CDR3 DNA is TGTGCCAGCAGCGTAGGGGTACAGGCAGCCCCCTACGAGCAGTACTTC. It translates to CASSVGVQAAPYEQYF.